The clone carrying this T cell receptor beta chain has at least ten counts. This record comes from a study of early T cells in non-severe SARS-CoV-2 infection. The wider study: The sequenced material was bulk RNA from unsorted whole blood, and its chains were unpaired.

The V end lost 0 bases, the J end lost 3 bases, and 10 bases lay between the germline ends. This CDR3 region has 15 residues. Looked up from germline, CDR1 is PRHDT and CDR2 is FYEKMQ (reference sequence). Individual cDNA molecules received unique molecular identifiers during library preparation. Using its own MiXCR run on the 5' RACE reads, TCRdb lists one record per CDR3 protein. The repertoire holds some 66,000 distinct CDR3 sequences, with approximately 9.2% as singletons. The chain uses TRBV13 and TRBJ2-3; possible D gene TRBD1, 6 bases. Sample: whole blood. The clonotype was recovered from an adult who was a healthcare worker with PCR-confirmed SARS-CoV-2 infection or an uninfected control (not recorded which). The CDR3 DNA is TGTGCCAGCAGCTTAGGACAGGGTATAACAGATACGCAGTATTTT. This codes for CASSLGQGITDTQYF.